This TCR beta chain was captured by sequencing in a study of radiotherapy plus CTLA-4 blockade in lung cancer. This clone came up once. The CDR3 consists of 15 residues. Trimming took 3 bases from V and 7 from J; bases not matched to a gene: 8. CDR1 and CDR2 (germline): LGHNA, YNFKEQ. The table came from immunoSEQ multiplex PCR; TCRdb's copy has only in-frame clones and leaves some out. The data contain about 85,000 clones, approximately 86% of them singletons. Patients with chemo-refractory metastatic non-small-cell lung cancer received focal radiation plus CTLA-4 blockade with ipilimumab. V usage is TRBV4-2 and J usage is TRBJ2-2; TRBD2 matches 7 bases. This sequence was found in a human donor with non-small cell lung cancer who had a partial response to radiotherapy plus ipilimumab. The sample in question was peripheral blood, obtained from a patient treated with radiotherapy plus ipilimumab. CDR3 protein: CASSQPPLADGELFF. CDR3 nucleotides: TGTGCCAGCAGCCAGCCCCCTCTAGCGGACGGGGAGCTGTTTTTT.